The 28 T cell receptor beta chains reported below all come from one sample, sequenced in a study of early T cells in non-severe SARS-CoV-2 infection. TCRdb processed the 5' RACE reads anew with MiXCR; each CDR3 protein has one entry. In the table there are roughly 72,000 distinct CDR3 sequences, more than 10% of which are singletons. Material: whole blood. Receptors originate from an adult who was a healthcare worker with PCR-confirmed SARS-CoV-2 infection or an uninfected control (not recorded which).

There are many counts of this clonotype. The rearrangement uses TRBV5-1 and TRBJ1-2; D gene unclear. Between the trimmed V and J ends, which lost 0 bases and 8 bases, there was a span of 14 bases. Germline V gene sequence: CDR1 SGHRS, CDR2 YFSETQ. The CDR3 spans 14 residues. The CDR3 nucleotides read TGCGCCAGCAGCTTGGAGTCCGGATATGAGGGCTACACCTTC. Residues: CASSLESGYEGYTF.

The rearrangement joins TRBV29-1 to TRBJ2-7; D is ambiguous. Trimming left V 3 bases short and J 5 bases short, with 11 bases between. The CDR3 runs 12 residues. Germline CDR1 is SQVTM and CDR2 is ANQGSEA. CDR3 protein: CSVEMLGNEQYF. The CDR3, as DNA: TGCAGCGTTGAGATGTTAGGGAACGAGCAGTACTTC.

This clonotype was picked up many times. This chain connects TRBV27 to TRBJ2-1; D ambiguous. The V end was cut by 7 bases, the J end by 10 bases, with 20 bases between. Germline V lookup: CDR1 MNHEY, CDR2 SMNVEV (reference sequence). The CDR3 is made up of 14 amino acids. In DNA form, the CDR3 reads TGTGCCAGCACCCTAGGACCCCGTTCCGGCGAGCAGTTCTTC. Translation: CASTLGPRSGEQFF.

This clonotype was detected ten times or more. The chain links TRBV5-5 to TRBJ1-4, with TRBD1 identical over 7 bases. Germline-derived CDR1 and CDR2 are SGHKS and YYEKEE (reference sequence). V trimming: 2 bases; J trimming: 1 base; junction bases outside the gene matches: 8. The CDR3 runs 17 residues. The CDR3 DNA reads as TGTGCCAGCAGCTTTAAAGGGGGCCTGGGAACTAATGAAAAACTGTTTTTT. The encoded protein is CASSFKGGLGTNEKLFF.

Only a few counts were recorded for this clonotype. The chain is built from TRBV10-2 and TRBJ1-1; D is possibly TRBD1 (5 bases). The CDR3 is 14 residues long. Germline V lookup: CDR1 WSHSY, CDR2 SAAADI. Between the trimmed V and J ends, which lost 10 bases and 1 base, there was a span of 16 bases. The CDR3, as DNA: TGCGCCACCTGGGGACGGGAGGCGAACACTGAAGCTTTCTTT. It encodes CATWGREANTEAFF.

This clonotype showed up many times. This CDR3 reads CASSQRPLAGGSIEQFF. CDR3 bases: TGTGCCAGCAGCCAGCGCCCACTAGCGGGAGGGTCGATTGAGCAGTTCTTC. This chain links TRBV7-6 with TRBJ2-1, with 13 bases identical to TRBD2. The V segment lost 5 bases and the J segment 9 bases; nucleotides outside the gene matches: 13. The CDR3 is 17 amino acids. Germline V CDR1 and CDR2: SGHVS, FNYEAQ.

This clonotype was seen a few times. CDR3 sequence reads: CASSPRAVQVGSPLHF. The CDR3 coding sequence is TGTGCCAGCAGCCCCCGTGCGGTCCAGGTCGGTTCACCCCTCCACTTT. This chain links TRBV11-2 with TRBJ1-6; no firm D call. From germline, CDR1 is SGHAT and CDR2 FQNNGV. The V end was cut by 5 bases, the J end by 9 bases, with 20 bases between. This CDR3 spans 16 amino acids.

In its sample, this clonotype was seen many times. V usage is TRBV28 and J usage is TRBJ1-1; the D gene is possibly TRBD1 (6 bases). Germline CDR1 MDHEN, CDR2 SYDVKM. The V end was cut by 6 bases, the J end by 2 bases, with 13 bases between. This CDR3 spans 14 amino acids. The CDR3 reads CASREQGTNTEAFF. The CDR3 DNA sequence: TGTGCCAGCAGAGAACAGGGCACCAACACTGAAGCTTTCTTT.

The chain carries TRBV28 and TRBJ2-1; a weak D match, TRBD2 (6 bases). Trimming left V 5 bases short and J 8 bases short, with 10 bases between. CDR3 length equals 12 residues. CDR1 and CDR2 (germline): MDHEN, SYDVKM. The CDR3: CASSGGYYEQFF. The CDR3 nucleotides read TGTGCCAGCAGTGGAGGGTATTATGAGCAGTTCTTC.

The chain uses TRBV19 and TRBJ1-5; maybe TRBD1 (5 bases). The length of the CDR3 is 12 residues. V was pared by 7 bases and J by 6 bases, with 10 bases between. The germline V gene has CDR1 LNHDA and CDR2 SQIVND (reference sequence). The CDR3 sequence is CASTIRAQPQHF. In DNA, the CDR3 is TGTGCCAGTACCATCAGGGCTCAGCCCCAGCATTTT.

This chain connects TRBV6-5 to TRBJ2-1, with D possibly being TRBD2 (6 bases). Germline-derived CDR1 and CDR2 are MNHEY and SVGAGI. The CDR3 covers 16 residues. The V end lost 0 bases, the J end lost 0 bases, and 9 bases lay between the germline ends. For the CDR3, the DNA is TGTGCCAGCAGTTACTCGGGGACTTCCTCCTACAATGAGCAGTTCTTC. Translating it yields CASSYSGTSSYNEQFF.

This clonotype was picked up a small number of times. V gene TRBV20-1 combines with J gene TRBJ2-1; 8 bases match TRBD2. This CDR3 has 15 residues. V lost 0 bases, J lost 7 bases, and 8 bases stayed unmatched. Germline CDR1 is DFQATT and CDR2 is SNEGSKA (reference sequence). The CDR3 sequence is CSAREAGRVENEQFF. Written as DNA, the CDR3 is TGCAGTGCTAGAGAGGCCGGGAGGGTGGAGAATGAGCAGTTCTTC.

This clonotype has ten or more counts. This chain uses TRBV5-1 with TRBJ2-1; tentatively, D is TRBD2 (5 bases). The CDR3 runs to 15 residues. V lost 0 bases, J lost 4 bases, and 11 bases lay in between. Germline V gene data show CDR1 as SGHRS and CDR2 as YFSETQ. CDR3 coding DNA: TGCGCCAGCAGCTTGGGGTTGAGGGAGTACAATGAGCAGTTCTTC. This sequence encodes CASSLGLREYNEQFF. Looking up the rest from reference TRBV5-1 and TRBJ2-1 gives the full variable domain: KAGVTQTPRYLIKTRGQQVTLSCSPISGHRSVSWYQQTPGQGLQFLFEYFSETQRNKGNFPGRFSGRQFSNSRSEMNVSTLELGDSALYLCASSLGLREYNEQFFGPGTRLTVL.

At least ten counts were recorded for this clonotype. The chain carries TRBV6-5 and TRBJ2-7; 8 bases agree with TRBD1. This CDR3 comprises 16 residues. V shed 6 bases, J shed 2 bases, and the junction held 12 bases outside the gene matches. The germline V gene encodes CDR1 MNHEY and CDR2 SVGAGI. DNA for the CDR3: TGTGCCAGCAGCTTATCTCCGGACAGGGCCGCCTACGAGCAGTACTTC. As protein: CASSLSPDRAAYEQYF.

The chain links TRBV3-1 to TRBJ2-2; 7 bases line up with TRBD2. The V gene end was trimmed by 4 bases and the J gene end by 5 bases; junction bases not matched to a gene: 4. There are 14 residues in the CDR3. Germline CDR1 and CDR2: LGHDT and YNNKEL (reference sequence). Written as DNA, the CDR3 is TGTGCCAGCAGCCCGAACGGGGGGACCGGGGAGCTGTTTTTT. Its translation: CASSPNGGTGELFF.

J is TRBJ2-2 and V is TRBV12-3 or TRBV12-4, with 7 bases that match TRBD1. V lost 9 bases and J lost 6; bases outside the gene matches: 1. This CDR3 comprises 11 residues. The CDR3 region is CASDRAGELFF. CDR3 DNA sequence: TGTGCCAGTGACAGGGCCGGGGAGCTGTTTTTT.

This clonotype was observed at least ten times. This chain joins TRBV7-2 and TRBJ1-1; 8 positions match TRBD1. The V gene end was trimmed by 2 bases and the J gene end by 2 bases; junction bases not matched to a gene: 4. The CDR3 length is 15 residues. Looked up from germline, CDR1 is SGHTA and CDR2 is FQGNSA. The CDR3 spells CASSLTSGGNTEAFF. In nucleotides, the CDR3 is TGTGCCAGCAGCTTAACGTCAGGGGGCAACACTGAAGCTTTCTTT.

The rearrangement links TRBV28 to TRBJ2-1; D is undetermined. Germline-derived CDR1 and CDR2 are MDHEN and SYDVKM. The CDR3 has 11 amino acids. V lost 0 bases to trimming and J lost 10 bases, with 4 bases between them. CDR3 protein: CASSLWGEQFF. The CDR3 nucleotides are TGTGCCAGCAGTTTATGGGGAGAGCAGTTCTTC.

Comments on this clonotype: The germline gene is not matched at one end of the junction; a read error may be the cause. The chain couples TRBV11-2 to TRBJ2-3, with D perhaps TRBD2 (5 bases). The CDR3 runs to 14 residues. CDR1 is SGHAT, CDR2 FQNNGV, per germline. The CDR3 DNA sequence: TGTGCCTGCAGCCAGTTGCGGGGCACAGATACGCAGTATTTT. It specifies CACSQLRGTDTQYF.

The chain has TRBV2 and TRBJ2-5; no clear D gene. This CDR3 is 11 amino acids long. CDR1 and CDR2 from the germline V gene are SNHLY and FYNNEI. The ends were cut back, 8 bases at V and 5 bases at J, with 9 bases in the middle. The CDR3 loop reads CASSRQETQYF. The CDR3 coding sequence is TGTGCCAGCTCCCGGCAGGAGACCCAGTACTTC. Combining the CDR3 with reference TRBV2 and TRBJ2-5 gives the whole variable domain EPEVTQTPSHQVTQMGQEVILRCVPISNHLYFYWYRQILGQKVEFLVSFYNNEISEKSEIFDDQFSVERPDGSNFTLKIRSTKLEDSAMYFCASSRQETQYFGPGTRLLVL.

There are a few counts of this clonotype. The chain links TRBV18 to TRBJ1-4; D is unclear. Deletions cut 5 bases from V and 2 bases from J, with 6 bases between. This CDR3 has 13 residues. The V gene's germline CDR1 is KGHSH and CDR2 LQKENI. CDR3 sequence (DNA): TGTGCCAGCTCAGGCAGGACTAATGAAAAACTGTTTTTT. It yields the protein CASSGRTNEKLFF.

This clonotype turned up a few times. This chain connects TRBV28 to TRBJ2-3; D remains unclear. Germline lookup yields CDR1 MDHEN and CDR2 SYDVKM. Trimming took off 11 bases at V and 1 base at J, with 13 bases between the two ends. The CDR3 is 13 residues long. CDR3 protein: CAGSNQGTDTQYF. CDR3 nucleotides: TGTGCCGGGTCAAATCAGGGCACAGATACGCAGTATTTT.

This clonotype was recorded at least ten times. The CDR3 DNA reads as TGTGCCAGCTCCCCTGGACAGCAACAGGAAGCTTTCTTT. It specifies CASSPGQQQEAFF. The rearrangement links TRBV18 to TRBJ1-1; possible D gene TRBD1, 6 bases. The CDR3 length is 13 residues. Germline values: CDR1 KGHSH, CDR2 LQKENI. V was shortened by 6 bases and J by 8 bases, with 16 bases between the two germline ends.

This clonotype appeared a few times. J is TRBJ2-7 and V is TRBV28; D is undetermined. The CDR3 loop spans 13 amino acids. CDR1 is MDHEN and CDR2 is SYDVKM in the germline V gene. V lost 6 bases, J lost 3 bases, and 12 bases lay in between. The CDR3 DNA follows: TGTGCCAGCAGCCGGATAGATGTCTACGAGCAGTACTTC. Translated, it gives CASSRIDVYEQYF. The full variable domain, completed using reference TRBV28 and TRBJ2-7, is DVKVTQSSRYLVKRTGEKVFLECVQDMDHENMFWYRQDPGLGLRLIYFSYDVKMKEKGDIPEGYSVSREKKERFSLILESASTNQTSMYLCASSRIDVYEQYFGPGTRLTVT.

In this sample, this clonotype turned up many times. The chain recombines TRBV18 with TRBJ1-5; D possibly corresponds to TRBD1 (6 bases). The CDR3 covers 14 residues. V was trimmed by 1 base and J by 6 bases, leaving 10 bases between them. Germline CDR1 and CDR2: KGHSH and LQKENI. The CDR3 DNA is TGTGCCAGCTCACCACAGAGGGGGGGTCAGCCCCAGCATTTT. Encoded protein: CASSPQRGGQPQHF. The whole variable domain, filled in from reference TRBV18 and TRBJ1-5, reads NAGVMQNPRHLVRRRGQEARLRCSPMKGHSHVYWYRQLPEEGLKFMVYLQKENIIDESGMPKERFSAEFPKEGPSILRIQQVVRGDSAAYFCASSPQRGGQPQHFGDGTRLSIL.

This clonotype was counted only a few times. The chain joins TRBV7-2 to TRBJ2-1; 8 nucleotides agree with TRBD1. There are 15 residues in the CDR3. Germline V CDR1 and CDR2: SGHTA, FQGNSA. After removal of 4 bases from V and 4 bases from J, the junction contained 6 bases not matched to a gene. CDR3 amino acids: CASSSQGVWYNEQFF. For the CDR3, the DNA is TGTGCCAGCAGCTCACAGGGGGTCTGGTACAATGAGCAGTTCTTC.

This clonotype was observed a few times. This chain connects TRBV5-1 to TRBJ2-2; the D gene could be TRBD1 or TRBD2 (5 bases each). Trimming cost V 0 bases and J 0 bases, with 9 bases left between them. This CDR3 has 16 amino acids. The germline V gene has CDR1 SGHRS and CDR2 YFSETQ. The CDR3: CASSLALGPNTGELFF. CDR3 sequence (DNA): TGCGCCAGCAGCTTGGCCTTGGGACCGAACACCGGGGAGCTGTTTTTT.

The chain joins TRBV27 to TRBJ1-5, with unresolved D. The V end was cut by 3 bases, the J end by 5 bases, with 14 bases between. The V gene's germline CDR1 is MNHEY and CDR2 SMNVEV (reference sequence). The CDR3 loop spans 15 amino acids. The CDR3 DNA reads TGTGCCAGCAGTTTGAATGTAGGGCCCCATCAGCCCCAGCATTTT. Amino acid sequence: CASSLNVGPHQPQHF.